The rows below give T cell receptor beta chains drawn from one sample of a study of T cell responses to AZD1222 COVID-19 vaccine. Produced via immunoSEQ multiplex PCR; TCRdb's table is partial and in-frame only. The data show 150,000 to 200,000 clones, roughly 92% seen once. The sample was peripheral blood, taken on day 0 of AZD1222 vaccination. Every receptor here comes from an adult in good health. Each CDR3 is given with its conserved first and last residue. D genes are given only for firm matches. The size field is filled for only some rows; it gives once, few, many or a size class.

v_call: TRBV16
j_call: TRBJ1-2
clone_size: NA
d_call: NA
cdr3_aa: CASSDQSYGYTF
cdr3_nt: TGTGCCAGCAGCGATCAGAGCTATGGCTACACCTTC

v_call: TRBV6-5
j_call: TRBJ1-1
clone_size: NA
d_call: NA
cdr3_aa: CASSYLPGAEAFF
cdr3_nt: TGTGCCAGCAGTTACCTGCCGGGAGCTGAAGCTTTCTTT

v_call: TRBV5-6
j_call: TRBJ2-7
clone_size: NA
d_call: NA
cdr3_aa: CASSLKGTAYEQYF
cdr3_nt: TGTGCCAGCAGCTTAAAAGGGACGGCCTACGAGCAGTACTTC

v_call: TRBV4-2
j_call: TRBJ2-3
clone_size: few
d_call: NA
cdr3_aa: CASSQDMGLSTDTQYF
cdr3_nt: TGTGCCAGCAGCCAAGATATGGGTCTGAGCACAGATACGCAGTATTTT

v_call: TRBV6-2/TRBV6-3
j_call: TRBJ2-7
clone_size: NA
d_call: TRBD1
cdr3_aa: CASSYSLDRGYEQYF
cdr3_nt: TGTGCCAGCAGTTACTCGTTGGACAGGGGCTACGAGCAGTACTTC

v_call: TRBV10-2
j_call: TRBJ1-4
clone_size: NA
d_call: TRBD1
cdr3_aa: CASSESRGREEKLFF
cdr3_nt: TGCGCCAGCAGTGAGTCGAGGGGGCGCGAAGAAAAACTGTTTTTT

v_call: TRBV5-1
j_call: TRBJ1-4
clone_size: NA
d_call: NA
cdr3_aa: CASSLTGGDEKLFF
cdr3_nt: TGCGCCAGCAGCTTGACAGGAGGTGACGAAAAACTGTTTTTT

v_call: TRBV9
j_call: TRBJ1-2
clone_size: NA
d_call: NA
cdr3_aa: CASSVGGNKDYGYTF
cdr3_nt: TGTGCCAGCAGCGTAGGAGGGAATAAAGACTATGGCTACACCTTC

v_call: TRBV10-3
j_call: TRBJ2-7
clone_size: NA
d_call: TRBD2
cdr3_aa: CAISQLAGSSYEQYF
cdr3_nt: TGTGCCATCAGCCAACTAGCGGGGTCCTCCTACGAGCAGTACTTC

v_call: TRBV27
j_call: TRBJ2-5
clone_size: NA
d_call: TRBD1
cdr3_aa: CASSPPDRGQETQYF
cdr3_nt: TGTGCCAGCAGTCCCCCGGACAGGGGACAGGAGACCCAGTACTTC

v_call: TRBV5-1
j_call: TRBJ2-7
clone_size: NA
d_call: TRBD1
cdr3_aa: CASSKVTGTGYHEQYF
cdr3_nt: TGCGCCAGCAGCAAAGTAACCGGGACAGGGTACCACGAGCAGTACTTC

v_call: TRBV19
j_call: TRBJ2-6
clone_size: NA
d_call: NA
cdr3_aa: CASSIDPPRGGANVLTF
cdr3_nt: TGTGCCAGTAGTATAGATCCCCCCCGCGGTGGGGCCAACGTCCTGACTTTC

v_call: TRBV12-3/TRBV12-4
j_call: TRBJ1-2
clone_size: NA
d_call: NA
cdr3_aa: CASRNTNREVYTF
cdr3_nt: TGTGCCAGCAGAAATACTAATAGGGAGGTCTACACCTTC

v_call: TRBV9
j_call: TRBJ2-5
clone_size: NA
d_call: NA
cdr3_aa: CASSVGGGRETQYF
cdr3_nt: TGTGCCAGCAGCGTAGGGGGTGGTAGGGAGACCCAGTACTTC

v_call: TRBV19
j_call: TRBJ1-4
clone_size: NA
d_call: NA
cdr3_aa: CASSPMREKLFF
cdr3_nt: TGTGCCAGTAGTCCCATGCGTGAAAAACTGTTTTTT

v_call: TRBV5-1
j_call: TRBJ2-7
clone_size: NA
d_call: NA
cdr3_aa: CASSFGPPYEQYF
cdr3_nt: TGCGCCAGCAGCTTCGGTCCCCCCTACGAGCAGTACTTC

v_call: TRBV3-1/TRBV3-2
j_call: TRBJ2-1
clone_size: NA
d_call: NA
cdr3_aa: CASSQVRRASVDNEQFF
cdr3_nt: TGTGCCAGCAGCCAAGTGCGGAGGGCTAGCGTAGACAATGAGCAGTTCTTC

v_call: TRBV6-1
j_call: TRBJ2-7
clone_size: NA
d_call: NA
cdr3_aa: CASSDGSSRYEQYF
cdr3_nt: TGTGCCAGCAGTGACGGCAGTTCGCGATACGAGCAGTACTTC

v_call: TRBV27
j_call: TRBJ2-7
clone_size: NA
d_call: TRBD1
cdr3_aa: CASRSGTGVLQYF
cdr3_nt: TGTGCCAGCCGCTCCGGGACAGGGGTTTTGCAGTACTTC

v_call: TRBV19
j_call: TRBJ2-7
clone_size: NA
d_call: TRBD1
cdr3_aa: CASSSSGQGDYEQYF
cdr3_nt: TGTGCCAGTAGTAGCTCGGGGCAGGGGGACTACGAGCAGTACTTC

v_call: TRBV12-3/TRBV12-4
j_call: TRBJ1-4
clone_size: NA
d_call: TRBD1
cdr3_aa: CASTDRAKEKLFF
cdr3_nt: TGTGCCAGCACCGACAGGGCGAAAGAAAAACTGTTTTTT

v_call: TRBV27
j_call: TRBJ1-1
clone_size: NA
d_call: NA
cdr3_aa: CASSAQGTLNTEAFF
cdr3_nt: TGTGCCAGCAGCGCCCAGGGGACCCTGAACACTGAAGCTTTCTTT

v_call: TRBV7-2
j_call: TRBJ2-3
clone_size: NA
d_call: TRBD2
cdr3_aa: CASSLKASGSWNTQYF
cdr3_nt: TGTGCCAGCAGCTTAAAGGCTAGCGGGAGTTGGAACACGCAGTATTTT

v_call: TRBV7-8
j_call: TRBJ2-2
clone_size: NA
d_call: TRBD2
cdr3_aa: CASRPLAANTGELFF
cdr3_nt: TGTGCCAGCAGACCACTAGCGGCAAACACCGGGGAGCTGTTTTTT

v_call: TRBV29-1
j_call: TRBJ1-1
clone_size: NA
d_call: NA
cdr3_aa: CSAVKANTEAFF
cdr3_nt: TGCAGCGCAGTGAAAGCAAACACTGAAGCTTTCTTT

v_call: TRBV5-4
j_call: TRBJ1-2
clone_size: NA
d_call: TRBD1
cdr3_aa: CASSLDRGIAGYTF
cdr3_nt: TGTGCCAGCAGCTTGGACAGGGGGATAGCTGGCTACACCTTC

v_call: TRBV7-6
j_call: TRBJ1-1
clone_size: NA
d_call: NA
cdr3_aa: CASSRGGGFTEAFF
cdr3_nt: TGTGCCAGCTCCCGAGGAGGGGGGTTCACTGAAGCTTTCTTT

v_call: TRBV5-1
j_call: TRBJ1-4
clone_size: NA
d_call: NA
cdr3_aa: CASSGGGVDKLFF
cdr3_nt: TGCGCCAGCAGCGGAGGTGGAGTTGATAAACTGTTTTTT

v_call: TRBV19
j_call: TRBJ1-3
clone_size: NA
d_call: NA
cdr3_aa: CASSDWQDHRNTIYF
cdr3_nt: TGTGCCAGTAGTGACTGGCAGGACCACAGGAACACCATATATTTT

v_call: TRBV6-5
j_call: TRBJ2-5
clone_size: NA
d_call: NA
cdr3_aa: CASNGRRQETQYF
cdr3_nt: TGTGCCAGCAATGGGAGGCGTCAAGAGACCCAGTACTTC

v_call: TRBV12-3/TRBV12-4
j_call: TRBJ1-1
clone_size: NA
d_call: NA
cdr3_aa: CASSLRFQSEAFF
cdr3_nt: TGTGCCAGCAGTTTACGTTTTCAGTCTGAAGCTTTCTTT

v_call: TRBV6-5
j_call: TRBJ2-3
clone_size: NA
d_call: TRBD2
cdr3_aa: CASRGTSGNTDTQYF
cdr3_nt: TGTGCCAGCAGGGGGACTAGCGGGAACACAGATACGCAGTATTTT

v_call: TRBV4-1
j_call: TRBJ2-2
clone_size: NA
d_call: NA
cdr3_aa: CASSQKGGSTGELFF
cdr3_nt: TGCGCCAGCAGCCAAAAGGGCGGGTCCACCGGGGAGCTGTTTTTT

v_call: TRBV6-6
j_call: TRBJ2-7
clone_size: NA
d_call: NA
cdr3_aa: CASSYEAGLYEQYF
cdr3_nt: TGTGCCAGCAGTTACGAGGCAGGGCTCTACGAGCAGTACTTC

v_call: TRBV29-1
j_call: TRBJ2-7
clone_size: NA
d_call: TRBD1
cdr3_aa: CSVEDDRGPRNKQYF
cdr3_nt: TGCAGCGTTGAAGATGACAGGGGGCCCCGGAATAAGCAGTACTTC

v_call: TRBV7-3
j_call: TRBJ1-2
clone_size: NA
d_call: NA
cdr3_aa: CASSHRARNYGYTF
cdr3_nt: TGTGCCAGCAGCCACAGGGCCCGGAACTATGGCTACACCTTC

v_call: TRBV30
j_call: TRBJ2-7
clone_size: NA
d_call: NA
cdr3_aa: CAWSLGEVYEQYF
cdr3_nt: TGTGCCTGGAGTCTAGGGGAGGTCTACGAGCAGTACTTC

v_call: TRBV6-6
j_call: TRBJ1-1
clone_size: NA
d_call: NA
cdr3_aa: CASSRPGQRGRSTEAFF
cdr3_nt: TGTGCCAGCAGTCGCCCGGGACAAAGGGGTAGGAGCACTGAAGCTTTCTTT

v_call: TRBV2
j_call: TRBJ2-3
clone_size: NA
d_call: TRBD1
cdr3_aa: CASRAGQGNGQYF
cdr3_nt: TGTGCCAGCAGAGCCGGACAGGGAAACGGGCAGTATTTT

v_call: TRBV27
j_call: TRBJ1-2
clone_size: NA
d_call: TRBD1
cdr3_aa: CASSIGTGGDYGYTF
cdr3_nt: TGTGCCAGCAGCATAGGGACAGGGGGCGACTATGGCTACACCTTC

v_call: TRBV6-4
j_call: TRBJ1-2
clone_size: NA
d_call: TRBD1
cdr3_aa: CASRSTGTGGLGGYTF
cdr3_nt: TGTGCCAGCAGGAGCACCGGGACAGGGGGCTTGGGTGGCTACACCTTC

v_call: TRBV5-1
j_call: TRBJ2-7
clone_size: NA
d_call: NA
cdr3_aa: CASSSSSYEQYF
cdr3_nt: TGCGCCAGCAGCTCGTCCTCCTACGAGCAGTACTTC

v_call: TRBV19
j_call: TRBJ1-1
clone_size: once
d_call: NA
cdr3_aa: CATTRSLGLGTEAFF
cdr3_nt: TGTGCCACCACTCGAAGCCTGGGTCTGGGCACTGAAGCTTTCTTT

v_call: TRBV4-2
j_call: TRBJ2-2
clone_size: once
d_call: NA
cdr3_aa: CASSLDQNTGELFF
cdr3_nt: TGTGCCAGCAGCCTGGACCAGAACACCGGGGAGCTGTTTTTT

v_call: TRBV11-1
j_call: TRBJ2-7
clone_size: once
d_call: NA
cdr3_aa: CASSYEDGSYEQYF
cdr3_nt: TGTGCCAGCAGCTATGAGGACGGCTCCTACGAGCAGTACTTC

v_call: TRBV4-1
j_call: TRBJ1-2
clone_size: NA
d_call: NA
cdr3_aa: CASSQERQVAYGYTF
cdr3_nt: TGCGCCAGCAGCCAAGAACGACAGGTTGCCTATGGCTACACCTTC

v_call: TRBV19
j_call: TRBJ2-7
clone_size: NA
d_call: NA
cdr3_aa: CASSRGGANEQYF
cdr3_nt: TGTGCCAGTAGTAGAGGGGGGGCAAACGAGCAGTACTTC

v_call: TRBV7-3
j_call: TRBJ2-5
clone_size: NA
d_call: TRBD2
cdr3_aa: CASSPRGGEETQYF
cdr3_nt: TGTGCCAGCAGCCCCCGGGGGGGGGAAGAGACCCAGTACTTC

v_call: TRBV27
j_call: TRBJ1-5
clone_size: NA
d_call: NA
cdr3_aa: CASSQTGILSNQPQHF
cdr3_nt: TGTGCCAGCAGTCAGACAGGCATATTGAGCAATCAGCCCCAGCATTTT

v_call: TRBV24-1
j_call: TRBJ2-7
clone_size: NA
d_call: NA
cdr3_aa: CATSDSRDPTYEQYF
cdr3_nt: TGTGCCACCAGTGATTCCCGGGACCCAACCTACGAGCAGTACTTC